This passage covers 19 T cell receptor beta chains from one sample sequenced in a study of blood T cell repertoires in COVID-19. TCRdb keeps only in-frame clones here, not all; method: immunoSEQ multiplex PCR. The sample lists 200,000 or so clones; more than 65% were seen once. Sequencing was carried out using PBMCs or T cells enriched from blood (not recorded which). Every receptor here comes from a man aged 40-49 years who had recovered from COVID-19.

The chain combines TRBV12-5 with TRBJ1-1; TRBD1 agrees at 9 bases. Per the germline V gene, CDR1 is LGHNT and CDR2 is FRNRAP. V trimming: 4 bases; J trimming: 4 bases; junction bases outside the gene matches: 4. CDR3 size: 14 residues. The CDR3 DNA reads TGTGCTAGTGGTTCAGGACAGGGGTTCACTGAAGCTTTCTTT. Translation: CASGSGQGFTEAFF. The full variable domain, completed using reference TRBV12-5 and TRBJ1-1, is DARVTQTPRHKVTEMGQEVTMRCQPILGHNTVFWYRQTMMQGLELLAYFRNRAPLDDSGMPKDRFSAEMPDATLATLKIQPSEPRDSAVYFCASGSGQGFTEAFFGQGTRLTVV.

The chain joins TRBV5-5 to TRBJ1-3; TRBD1 is a possible D gene (6 bases). Germline V lookup: CDR1 SGHKS, CDR2 YYEKEE (reference sequence). Trimming took off 4 bases at V and 0 bases at J, with 11 bases between the two ends. The CDR3 has 15 residues. CDR3 residues: CASSPGGLSGNTIYF. The DNA of the CDR3 is TGTGCCAGCAGCCCCGGGGGGCTCTCTGGAAACACCATATATTTT.

The chain combines TRBV18 with TRBJ1-2; perhaps TRBD1 as D (6 bases). CDR1 is KGHSH, CDR2 LQKENI, per germline. The CDR3 contains 13 residues. Trimming left V 3 bases short and J 3 bases short, with 8 bases between. The DNA of the CDR3 is TGTGCCAGCTCACCTCAGGGGTACTATGGCTACACCTTC. Protein sequence: CASSPQGYYGYTF.

The chain is built from TRBV7-2 and TRBJ1-2, with unresolved D. V was shortened by 1 base and J by 6 bases, with 12 bases between the two germline ends. CDR3 length equals 14 residues. Germline CDR1 is SGHTA and CDR2 is FQGNSA. The CDR3 loop reads CASSLESGLNGYTF. The CDR3 coding sequence is TGTGCCAGCAGCTTAGAATCGGGGTTGAATGGCTACACCTTC.

This chain links TRBV7-2 with TRBJ1-1; 9 nucleotides agree with TRBD1. The V gene end was trimmed by 4 bases and the J gene end by 4 bases; junction bases not matched to a gene: 10. The CDR3 has 16 amino acids. Germline values: CDR1 SGHTA, CDR2 FQGNSA. The CDR3 loop reads CASSSRTGALGTEAFF. The DNA for the CDR3 is TGTGCCAGCAGCTCCAGGACAGGGGCCCTTGGCACTGAAGCTTTCTTT.

The chain recombines TRBV24-1 with TRBJ1-1; unclear D gene. Per the germline V gene, CDR1 is KGHDR and CDR2 is SFDVKD. Trimming shortened V by 5 bases and J by 1 base, and 10 bases separated the two germline ends. The CDR3 covers 14 residues. The CDR3 region has the DNA TGTGCCACCAGTGGTTCAGGAAAGAACACTGAAGCTTTCTTT. It translates to CATSGSGKNTEAFF.

The CDR3 region has the DNA TGTGCCAGCACCATACGGGGATACAACACCGGGGAGCTGTTTTTT. It codes for CASTIRGYNTGELFF. The V and J genes are TRBV5-8 and TRBJ2-2, with D perhaps matching TRBD2 (5 bases). This CDR3 is 15 amino acids long. V was clipped by 6 bases and J by 2 bases, with 14 bases between them. In germline, CDR1 is SGHTS, CDR2 YDEGEE.

The DNA for the CDR3 is TGTGCCAGCAGGGGGACAGGTGAAGGCTACACCTTC. Translation: CASRGTGEGYTF. The chain employs TRBV27 and TRBJ1-2, with 8 bases lining up with TRBD1. The CDR3 spans 12 residues. CDR1 MNHEY and CDR2 SMNVEV come from the germline V gene (reference sequence). J gave up 8 bases and V 6 bases, and 5 bases lay outside the gene matches.

The chain uses TRBV15 and TRBJ2-7; possibly TRBD2 for D (5 bases). The CDR3 runs 13 residues. Per the germline V gene, CDR1 is LNHNV and CDR2 is YYDKDF (reference sequence). V gave up 6 bases and J gave up 4 bases, with 13 bases separating them. This CDR3 reads CATRRDGSYEQYF. In DNA form, the CDR3 reads TGTGCCACCAGGAGGGATGGTAGTTACGAGCAGTACTTC.

The chain uses TRBV28 and TRBJ1-2; 7 bases fit TRBD1. The CDR3 extends over 15 amino acids. V lost 2 bases and J lost 3; bases outside the gene matches: 6. From germline, CDR1 is MDHEN and CDR2 SYDVKM. The CDR3 here is CASSLTGELHYGYTF. The CDR3, as DNA: TGTGCCAGCAGTTTAACAGGGGAGTTGCACTATGGCTACACCTTC.

The CDR3 bases are TGTGCCAGCAGCCCCAGCTGGGGGGAAGAGACCCAGTACTTC. It encodes CASSPSWGEETQYF. The chain is built from TRBV11-3 and TRBJ2-5, with D possibly matching TRBD2 (6 bases). Trimming removed 5 bases from V and 3 bases from J, with 13 bases in between. The CDR3 consists of 14 residues. CDR1 and CDR2 (germline): SGHNT, YENEEA.

The CDR3 region is CASSGTGVGNIQYF. CDR3 DNA sequence: TGTGCCAGCTCCGGGACAGGGGTCGGAAACATTCAGTACTTC. The chain is built from TRBV2 and TRBJ2-4; 10 bases agree with TRBD1. V shed 8 bases, J shed 6 bases, and the junction held 7 bases outside the gene matches. In germline, CDR1 is SNHLY, CDR2 FYNNEI. The CDR3 consists of 14 residues. Looking up the rest from reference TRBV2 and TRBJ2-4 gives the full variable domain: EPEVTQTPSHQVTQMGQEVILRCVPISNHLYFYWYRQILGQKVEFLVSFYNNEISEKSEIFDDQFSVERPDGSNFTLKIRSTKLEDSAMYFCASSGTGVGNIQYFGAGTRLSVL.

The genes are TRBV11-2 and TRBJ1-2, with 8 nucleotides matching TRBD1. There are 15 residues in the CDR3. Per the germline V gene, CDR1 is SGHAT and CDR2 is FQNNGV. The V and J ends lost 5 bases and 4 bases, in that order; junction bases with no gene match: 9. This CDR3 is CASSRSTGALYGYTF. CDR3 bases: TGTGCCAGCAGCCGCTCGACAGGGGCCCTCTATGGCTACACCTTC.

The sample holds a few counts of this clone. The chain couples TRBV6-5 to TRBJ2-1; D perhaps matches TRBD2 (6 bases). The germline V and J ends were trimmed by 2 bases and 0 bases, with 11 bases remaining between them. Germline V gene lookup returns CDR1 MNHEY and CDR2 SVGAGI. CDR3 length equals 16 residues. For the CDR3, the DNA is TGTGCCAGCAGTTACATTTCCGGGAGCTCCTACAATGAGCAGTTCTTC. Its translation: CASSYISGSSYNEQFF.

This sequence joins TRBV7-3 and TRBJ2-3; the D gene is possibly TRBD1 (6 bases). This CDR3 has 13 residues. Trimming cost V 5 bases and J 5 bases, with 11 bases left between them. CDR1 is SGHTA, CDR2 FQGTGA, per germline. CDR3: CASSAGARDTQYF. Here the CDR3 DNA reads TGTGCCAGCAGCGCAGGGGCACGAGATACGCAGTATTTT.

The chain uses TRBV9 and TRBJ1-1; a weak D match, TRBD1 (5 bases). The CDR3 has 14 amino acids. The ends were cut back, 5 bases at V and 2 bases at J, with 13 bases in the middle. CDR1 is SGDLS and CDR2 is YYNGEE in the germline V gene. The CDR3 DNA reads TGTGCCAGCAGTTGGGGGGATCTCAACACTGAAGCTTTCTTT. Its protein is CASSWGDLNTEAFF.

The chain has TRBV3-1 (or the pseudogene TRBV3-2) and TRBJ1-4; D unresolved. The V and J ends lost 0 bases and 6 bases respectively, with 5 bases between them. Germline CDR1 and CDR2: LGHDT and YNNKEL (reference sequence). The CDR3 is 13 amino acids. The CDR3 coding sequence is TGTGCCAGCAGCCAAGATATCGATGAAAAACTGTTTTTT. Encoded protein: CASSQDIDEKLFF.

The chain links TRBV5-1 to TRBJ1-6; TRBD1 is a possible D gene (6 bases). CDR1 and CDR2 from the germline V gene are SGHRS and YFSETQ. V was shortened by 3 bases and J by 9 bases, with 16 bases between the two germline ends. The CDR3 is 15 amino acids. The CDR3 DNA sequence: TGCGCCAGCAGCTCGACTACAGGGTCAGGTTCACCCCTCCACTTT. The encoded protein is CASSSTTGSGSPLHF.

The chain employs TRBV12-3 or TRBV12-4 and TRBJ2-5; unclear D gene. V was shortened by 5 bases and J by 5 bases, with 12 bases between the two germline ends. The CDR3 extends over 13 amino acids. The CDR3 loop reads CASSATRLETQYF. CDR3 nucleotide sequence: TGTGCCAGCAGTGCAACCCGGTTGGAGACCCAGTACTTC.